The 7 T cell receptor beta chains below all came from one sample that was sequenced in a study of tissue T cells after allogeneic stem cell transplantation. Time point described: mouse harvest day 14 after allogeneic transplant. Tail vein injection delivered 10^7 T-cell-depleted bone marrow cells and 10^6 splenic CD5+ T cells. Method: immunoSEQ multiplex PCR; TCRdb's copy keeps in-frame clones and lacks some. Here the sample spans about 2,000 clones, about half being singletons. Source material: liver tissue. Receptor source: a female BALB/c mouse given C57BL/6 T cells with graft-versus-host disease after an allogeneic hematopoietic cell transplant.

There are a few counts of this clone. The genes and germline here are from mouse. The CDR3 DNA, read in part, is TGTGCCAGCAGCCAGGACAGGAACTCCGACTACACC. Translation gives CASSQDRNSDYT. The entire CDR3 protein is CASSQDRNSDYTF. The V call is TRBV2, the J call TRBJ1-2; 7 bases agree with TRBD1. The read comes to an end 1 residue before the CDR3 does, leaving the germline J gene to fill in the end. The CDR3 has 13 residues. Losses at the gene ends were 3 bases for V and 2 bases for J; bases not matched to a gene: 0. Germline assignment: CDR1 LGHNA and CDR2 YSYQKL.

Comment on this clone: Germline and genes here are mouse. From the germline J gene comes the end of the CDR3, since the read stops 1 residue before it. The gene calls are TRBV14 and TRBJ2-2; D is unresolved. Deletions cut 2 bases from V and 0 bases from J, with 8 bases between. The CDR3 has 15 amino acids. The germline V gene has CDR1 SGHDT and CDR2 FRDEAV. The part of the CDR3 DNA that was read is TGTGCCAGCAGTTTGACCCAGGCAAACACCGGGCAGCTCTAC. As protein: CASSLTQANTGQLY. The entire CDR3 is CASSLTQANTGQLYF.

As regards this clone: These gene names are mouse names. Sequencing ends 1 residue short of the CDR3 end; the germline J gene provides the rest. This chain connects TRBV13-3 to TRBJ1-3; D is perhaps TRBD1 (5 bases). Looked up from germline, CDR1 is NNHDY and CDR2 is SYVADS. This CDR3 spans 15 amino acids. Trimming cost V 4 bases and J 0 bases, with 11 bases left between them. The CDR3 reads CASSRGSHSGNTLYF. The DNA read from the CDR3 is TGTGCCAGCAGTCGGGGCTCCCATTCTGGAAATACGCTCTAT.

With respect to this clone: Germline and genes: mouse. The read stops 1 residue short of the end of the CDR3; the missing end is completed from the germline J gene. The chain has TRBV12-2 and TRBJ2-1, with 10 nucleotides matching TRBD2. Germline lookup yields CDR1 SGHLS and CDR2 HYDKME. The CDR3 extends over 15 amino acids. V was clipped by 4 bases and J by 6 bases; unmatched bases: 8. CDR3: CASSLPGTGVAEQFF. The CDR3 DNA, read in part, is TGTGCCAGCTCCCTTCCCGGGACTGGGGTTGCTGAGCAGTTC. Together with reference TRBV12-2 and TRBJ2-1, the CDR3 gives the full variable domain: NSGVVQSPRYIIKGKGERSILKCIPISGHLSVAWYQQTQGQELKFFIQHYDKMERDKGNLPSRFSVQQFDDYHSEMNMSALELEDSAVYFCASSLPGTGVAEQFFGPGTRLTVL.

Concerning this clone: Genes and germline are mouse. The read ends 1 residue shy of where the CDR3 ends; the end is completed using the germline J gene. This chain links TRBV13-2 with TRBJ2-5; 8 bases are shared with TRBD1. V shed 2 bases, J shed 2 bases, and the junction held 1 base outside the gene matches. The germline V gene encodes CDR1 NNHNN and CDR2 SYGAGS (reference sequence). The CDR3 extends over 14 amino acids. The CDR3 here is CASGEDRVQDTQYF. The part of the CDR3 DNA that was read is TGTGCCAGCGGTGAGGACAGGGTCCAAGACACCCAGTAC.

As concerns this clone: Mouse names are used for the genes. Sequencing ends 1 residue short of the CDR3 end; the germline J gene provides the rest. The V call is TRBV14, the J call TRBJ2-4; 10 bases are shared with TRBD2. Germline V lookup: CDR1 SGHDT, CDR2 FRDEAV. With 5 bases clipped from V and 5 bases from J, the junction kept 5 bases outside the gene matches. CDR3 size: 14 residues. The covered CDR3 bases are TGTGCCAGCAGCACCTGGGGGGGCCCAAACACCTTGTAC. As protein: CASSTWGGPNTLY. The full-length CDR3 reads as CASSTWGGPNTLYF.

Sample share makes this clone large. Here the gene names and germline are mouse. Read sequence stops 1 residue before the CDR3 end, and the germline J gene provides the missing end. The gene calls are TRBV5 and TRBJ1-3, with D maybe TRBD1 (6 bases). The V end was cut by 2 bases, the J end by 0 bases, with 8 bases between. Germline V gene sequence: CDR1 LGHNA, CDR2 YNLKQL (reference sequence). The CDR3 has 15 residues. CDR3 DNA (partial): TGTGCCAGCAGCCAAAACAGGGTTTCTGGAAATACGCTCTAT. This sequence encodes CASSQNRVSGNTLY. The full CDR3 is CASSQNRVSGNTLYF.